These 9 T cell receptor beta chains share one sample of origin, sequenced in a study of blood T cells in healthy people across ages. Combining a sample-barcoded 5' primer with a J-beta primer mix, a second PCR ran for roughly 7 to 12 cycles. TCRdb reanalysed the 5' RACE reads using MiXCR and keeps one entry per CDR3 protein. The sample has some 780,000 distinct CDR3 sequences; 56% are singletons. Sequencing input: blood. All receptors come from a man between 35 and 55 years old in good health.

The table lists this clonotype with a count of one. The V and J genes are TRBV2 and TRBJ2-3, with 13 nucleotides matching TRBD2. This CDR3 has 15 residues. The J segment lost 6 bases and the V segment lost 7 bases, leaving 7 bases of the junction unmatched. Germline V gives CDR1 SNHLY, CDR2 FYNNEI. The CDR3 is CASNGLLAGGDTQYF. The CDR3 coding sequence is TGTGCCAGCAACGGTTTACTAGCGGGAGGGGATACGCAGTATTTT. Supplemented by reference TRBV2 and TRBJ2-3, the full variable domain reads EPEVTQTPSHQVTQMGQEVILRCVPISNHLYFYWYRQILGQKVEFLVSFYNNEISEKSEIFDDQFSVERPDGSNFTLKIRSTKLEDSAMYFCASNGLLAGGDTQYFGPGTRLTVL.

The chain employs TRBV20-1 and TRBJ2-5, with TRBD1 matching 8 bases. The germline CDR1 and CDR2 sequences are DFQATT and SNEGSKA (reference sequence). The CDR3 has 14 residues. The trim removed 7 bases at V and 1 base at J, leaving 8 bases unmatched. The CDR3 loop is CSVSRGQSQETQYF. CDR3 in DNA: TGCAGTGTTTCCAGGGGGCAGTCCCAAGAGACCCAGTACTTC.

This chain joins TRBV29-1 and TRBJ2-1; D might be TRBD1 or TRBD2, each matching 6 bases. The CDR3 covers 13 residues. The V gene's germline CDR1 is SQVTM and CDR2 ANQGSEA. Trimming left V 5 bases short and J 9 bases short, with 17 bases between. CDR3 sequence reads: CSVLHGGTGEQFF. As DNA, the CDR3 is TGCAGCGTTCTGCACGGGGGCACTGGTGAGCAGTTCTTC.

The V and J genes are TRBV20-1 and TRBJ1-2; TRBD1 matches 8 bases. This CDR3 has 16 amino acids. V shed 5 bases and J 7 bases; nucleotides not matched to a gene: 18. Germline lookup yields CDR1 DFQATT and CDR2 SNEGSKA (reference sequence). CDR3 region: CSAPNKLTGVEGGYTF. The CDR3 nucleotides read TGCAGTGCTCCAAACAAATTGACAGGGGTTGAAGGTGGCTACACCTTC.

This chain joins TRBV12-3 or TRBV12-4 and TRBJ2-4; the match to TRBD1 covers 9 bases. The CDR3 runs to 16 residues. Trimming at V came to 6 bases and at J to 0 bases, leaving 6 bases not matched to a gene. The CDR3 sequence is CASRDRGATAKNIQYF. The CDR3 bases are TGTGCCAGCAGGGACAGGGGAGCAACAGCCAAAAACATTCAGTACTTC.

This chain uses TRBV28 with TRBJ2-7; 7 bases are shared with TRBD2. This CDR3 is 14 amino acids long. V shed 7 bases and J 2 bases; nucleotides not matched to a gene: 8. Germline CDR1 reads MDHEN; CDR2 reads SYDVKM. CDR3 sequence (DNA): TGTGCCAGCATGGGGCTAGCGGAAGCCTACGAGCAGTACTTC. It is translated as CASMGLAEAYEQYF.

The V and J genes are TRBV7-2 and TRBJ1-1; TRBD1 matches 8 bases. Germline CDR1 SGHTA, CDR2 FQGNSA. This CDR3 contains 16 residues. V dropped 5 bases and J dropped 4; count of bases not matched to a gene: 12. CDR3 DNA: TGTGCCAGCAGCCCCCAGGGGGCCAGGGGTGGCACTGAAGCTTTCTTT. It yields the protein CASSPQGARGGTEAFF.

The genes are TRBV5-1 and TRBJ2-6; D is unresolved. The length of the CDR3 is 15 residues. Trimming took 0 bases from V and 1 from J, leaving 5 bases between them. Germline loops: CDR1 SGHRS, CDR2 YFSETQ. DNA for the CDR3: TGCGCCAGCAGCTTGGCCTGGTCTGGGGCCAACGTCCTGACTTTC. Translating gives CASSLAWSGANVLTF. The entire variable domain, with the rest obtained from reference TRBV5-1 and TRBJ2-6, is as follows: KAGVTQTPRYLIKTRGQQVTLSCSPISGHRSVSWYQQTPGQGLQFLFEYFSETQRNKGNFPGRFSGRQFSNSRSEMNVSTLELGDSALYLCASSLAWSGANVLTFGAGSRLTVL.

The rearrangement joins TRBV21-1 to TRBJ1-2; TRBD1 reflects the table's D call only, with no check against the DNA. TRBV21-1 is deemed a pseudogene. This CDR3 contains 18 residues. For the CDR3, the DNA is TGTGCCAGCAGCACAGAAAGTGGGAGACAGGGATCGGCCTATGGCTACACCTTC. This gives the protein CASSTESGRQGSAYGYTF.